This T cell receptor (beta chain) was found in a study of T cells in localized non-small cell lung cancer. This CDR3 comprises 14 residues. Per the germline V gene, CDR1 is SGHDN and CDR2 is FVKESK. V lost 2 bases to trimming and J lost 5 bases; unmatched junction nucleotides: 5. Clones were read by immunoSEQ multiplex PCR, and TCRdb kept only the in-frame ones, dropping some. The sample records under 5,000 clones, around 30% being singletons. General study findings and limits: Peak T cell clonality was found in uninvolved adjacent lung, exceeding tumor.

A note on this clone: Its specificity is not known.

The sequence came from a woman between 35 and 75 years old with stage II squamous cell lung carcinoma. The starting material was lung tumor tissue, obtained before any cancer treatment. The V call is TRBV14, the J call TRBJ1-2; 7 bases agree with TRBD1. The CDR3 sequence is CASSQIQGEYGYTF. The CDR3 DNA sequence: TGTGCCAGCAGCCAAATCCAGGGGGAATATGGCTACACCTTC.